This entry concerns a single TCR beta chain. In the original processing: Reference gene primer amplification gave nucleated cell count estimates. Generated by immunoSEQ multiplex PCR, the TCRdb table keeps only in-frame clones and is missing some. That table supplies the V and J calls and clone size; D and trimming were determined from the DNA. The sample yields around 63,000 clones, around 86% seen once. V was trimmed by 4 bases and J by 4 bases, leaving 11 bases between them. Germline CDR1 reads SNHLY; CDR2 reads FYNNEI. The CDR3 length is 14 residues. This sample stems from a study of blood T cell repertoires in COVID-19. Overall study context: There were acute and convalescent COVID-19 samples, and they came from the United States, Italy and Spain. PBMCs, B-cell-depleted T cells, or T cells were the source of the cDNA or gDNA that made up the material.

The sample comprised peripheral blood. V gene TRBV2 combines with J gene TRBJ1-5, with a possible D match to TRBD1 (6 bases). The receptor comes from a woman at least 80 years old with acute or convalescent COVID-19. The CDR3 nucleotides read TGTGCCAGCAGTGGTCGGACAGAGAATCAGCCCCAGCATTTT. It is translated as CASSGRTENQPQHF.